This T cell receptor beta chain originates from a study of PD-1 blockade in mismatch repair-deficient tumors. Study details: All were previously treated, progressing patients with about 12 mismatch repair-deficient cancer types.

In its sample, this clone was seen once. What it binds is unknown. The method was immunoSEQ multiplex PCR; TCRdb's version includes in-frame clones alone and lacks a portion of them. The sample holds around 120,000 clones, about 85% seen once. The germline gives CDR1 SGHVS, CDR2 FNYEAQ. The CDR3 length is 17 residues. Trimming took off 2 bases at V and 1 base at J, with 15 bases between the two ends. Study-wide results and limits: Tumor-resident clones, often absent from pretreatment blood, expanded after pembrolizumab and then contracted.

Every patient had mismatch repair deficiency by PCR or immunohistochemistry. TCRs were sequenced from a few patients responding to pembrolizumab. The sample in question was peripheral blood, obtained 44 weeks after starting pembrolizumab. The sequence came from an adult with mismatch repair-deficient cancer. The chain couples TRBV7-6 to TRBJ2-1, with D hard to call. The CDR3 region is CASSLTTSTVSYNEQFF. In DNA form, the CDR3 reads TGTGCCAGCAGCTTAACGACGTCGACTGTATCCTACAATGAGCAGTTCTTC. Looking up the rest from reference TRBV7-6 and TRBJ2-1 gives the full variable domain: GAGVSQSPRYKVTKRGQDVALRCDPISGHVSLYWYRQALGQGPEFLTYFNYEAQQDKSGLPNDRFSAERPEGSISTLTIQRTEQRDSAMYRCASSLTTSTVSYNEQFFGPGTRLTVL.